Each of the 28 T cell receptor beta chains below was sequenced from the same sample in a study of molecular identifiers for immune sequencing clone quantification. TCRdb reprocessed the PCR reads with MiXCR, giving one entry per CDR3 protein. The table lists some 96,000 distinct CDR3 sequences, around 24% of them singletons. The sample consisted of naive CD8+ T cells from blood, with Jurkat cell RNA spiked in. The subset: FACS-sorted CD8+CD4-CCR7+CD45RA+ naive T cells. These receptors were taken from a human donor in good health. Some libraries in this study had Jurkat cell RNA spiked in.

Concerning this clonotype itself: A much larger clone lies one base from this, so it may be a read error. CDR3 residues: CATGAPREGLNEKLFF. CDR3 nucleotide sequence: TGTGCCACCGGCGCCCCACGGGAGGGTTTAAATGAAAAACTGTTTTTT. The chain combines TRBV15 with TRBJ1-4; D unclear. The germline CDR1 and CDR2 sequences are LNHNV and YYDKDF (reference sequence). V was pared by 8 bases and J by 5 bases, with 21 bases between. This CDR3 has 16 amino acids.

In the case of this clonotype: The junction does not match germline at one end; this may be a read error. J is TRBJ1-5 and V is TRBV27, with D perhaps TRBD1 (5 bases). Looked up from germline, CDR1 is MNHEY and CDR2 is SMNVEV (reference sequence). The CDR3 is made up of 15 amino acids. CDR3 loop: CARSLLAGLNQPQHF. The CDR3, as DNA: TGTGCCCGCAGTTTACTTGCAGGGCTAAATCAGCCCCAGCATTTT.

Ten or more counts support this clonotype. The rearrangement joins TRBV13 to TRBJ2-3; 10 bases align to TRBD2. The V segment lost 0 bases and the J segment 0 bases; nucleotides outside the gene matches: 3. This CDR3 has 17 residues. Germline V gene data show CDR1 as PRHDT and CDR2 as FYEKMQ (reference sequence). CDR3 sequence: CASSLGAGGTSTDTQYF. DNA of the CDR3: TGTGCCAGCAGCTTAGGAGCGGGGGGGACTAGCACAGATACGCAGTATTTT. Supplemented by reference TRBV13 and TRBJ2-3, the full variable domain reads AAGVIQSPRHLIKEKRETATLKCYPIPRHDTVYWYQQGPGQDPQFLISFYEKMQSDKGSIPDRFSAQQFSDYHSELNMSSLELGDSALYFCASSLGAGGTSTDTQYFGPGTRLTVL.

This clonotype was seen only a few times. The rearrangement links TRBV6-2 or TRBV6-3 to TRBJ2-1; no definite D call. This CDR3 is built from 10 residues. Trimming cost V 5 bases and J 5 bases, with 1 base left between them. Germline CDR1 reads MNHEY; CDR2 reads SVGEGT. CDR3 region: CASSDNEQFF. Written as DNA, the CDR3 is TGTGCCAGCAGTGACAATGAGCAGTTCTTC.

The sample holds many counts of this clonotype. This rearrangement joins TRBV27 to TRBJ1-1; D unclear. Trimming removed 1 base at V and 0 bases at J, with 3 bases between. Germline CDR1 and CDR2: MNHEY and SMNVEV (reference sequence). The length of the CDR3 is 13 residues. The CDR3 protein is CASSLFVNTEAFF. CDR3 nucleotide sequence: TGTGCCAGCAGTTTATTCGTGAACACTGAAGCTTTCTTT.

Worth noting for this clonotype: Given a much more abundant clone one base away, this may be a read error. The genes are TRBV6-5 and TRBJ2-4, with D possibly being TRBD1 (6 bases). CDR1 is MNHEY and CDR2 is SVGAGI in the germline V gene. The CDR3 runs to 14 residues. The CDR3 nucleotides are TGTGCCAGCAGCGGACAGCTAGCCAAAAACACTCAGTACTTC. Amino acids: CASSGQLAKNTQYF.

Remarks on this clonotype: A read error is possible here, since a much larger clone lies one base away. The conserved final phenylalanine or tryptophan is absent from the CDR3, which likely points to a read error. This chain links TRBV29-1 with TRBJ2-3; tentatively, D is TRBD2 (6 bases). This CDR3 contains 13 residues. V was clipped by 5 bases and J by 0 bases, with 9 bases between them. The germline CDR1 and CDR2 sequences are SQVTM and ANQGSEA. The CDR3 spells CSVRDWSTDTQYS. CDR3 coding DNA: TGCAGCGTTCGGGACTGGAGCACAGATACGCAGTATTCT.

The chain has TRBV28 and TRBJ2-7; TRBD1 matches at 7 bases. This CDR3 is 14 amino acids long. In germline, CDR1 is MDHEN, CDR2 SYDVKM. The J segment lost 7 bases and the V segment lost 10 bases, leaving 16 bases of the junction unmatched. The chain's CDR3 is CATTDRVAPGEQYF. CDR3 bases: TGTGCCACCACCGACAGGGTGGCTCCGGGGGAGCAGTACTTC.

Notes on this clonotype: One junction end disagrees with the germline gene, perhaps due to a read error. CDR3 loop: CASSELAGDSGELVF. In nucleotides, the CDR3 is TGTGCCAGCAGCGAACTAGCGGGAGATAGCGGGGAGCTGGTTTTT. The rearrangement links TRBV9 to TRBJ2-2; 11 bases match TRBD2. CDR3 length: 15 residues. Germline CDR1 SGDLS, CDR2 YYNGEE.

With respect to this clonotype: This could be a read error, since a much larger clone is one nucleotide away. The chain links TRBV7-6 to TRBJ2-5, with TRBD2 as a possible D gene (5 bases). Germline V gene lookup returns CDR1 SGHVS and CDR2 FNYEAQ. The CDR3 is made up of 15 amino acids. This CDR3 reads CASSLNPGTQEPQYF. In nucleotides, the CDR3 is TGTGCCAGCAGCTTAAACCCGGGAACCCAAGAGCCCCAGTACTTC.

This clonotype was seen more than once but under ten times. This sequence joins TRBV9 and TRBJ2-1; 14 bases fit TRBD2. Germline values: CDR1 SGDLS, CDR2 YYNGEE. J gave up 7 bases and V 3 bases, and 3 bases lay outside the gene matches. The length of the CDR3 is 15 residues. The CDR3 loop is CASSETSGGANEQFF. Here the CDR3 DNA reads TGTGCCAGCAGCGAGACTAGCGGGGGGGCTAATGAGCAGTTCTTC.

There are a few counts of this clonotype. This could be a read error, since a much larger clone is one nucleotide away. The V and J genes are TRBV5-1 and TRBJ2-1; D gene ambiguous. The CDR3 contains 13 residues. Germline CDR1 reads SGHRS; CDR2 reads YFSETQ. CDR3 DNA sequence: TGCGCCGGCAGCTTGGTTGGCGTGGATGAGCAGTTCTTC. This gives the protein CAGSLVGVDEQFF.

This clonotype was seen many times. The chain is built from TRBV2 and TRBJ2-3, with a weak D call TRBD1 (5 bases). In germline, CDR1 is SNHLY, CDR2 FYNNEI. The ends were cut back, 6 bases at V and 1 base at J, with 14 bases in the middle. The CDR3 length is 15 residues. The CDR3 sequence is CASRAGWGGTDTQYF. The CDR3 coding sequence is TGTGCCAGCAGGGCCGGGTGGGGCGGCACAGATACGCAGTATTTT. The variable domain in full, with the rest retrieved from reference TRBV2 and TRBJ2-3, is EPEVTQTPSHQVTQMGQEVILRCVPISNHLYFYWYRQILGQKVEFLVSFYNNEISEKSEIFDDQFSVERPDGSNFTLKIRSTKLEDSAMYFCASRAGWGGTDTQYFGPGTRLTVL.

This chain links TRBV27 with TRBJ2-7, with 8 bases fitting TRBD2. Germline lookup yields CDR1 MNHEY and CDR2 SMNVEV (reference sequence). The CDR3 extends over 15 amino acids. The V segment lost 2 bases and the J segment 0 bases; nucleotides outside the gene matches: 3. This chain's CDR3 is CASSLTSGYSYEQYF. The CDR3, as DNA: TGTGCCAGCAGTTTAACTAGCGGATACTCCTACGAGCAGTACTTC.

This chain links TRBV19 with TRBJ1-6, with D possibly being TRBD1 (5 bases). The CDR3 loop spans 14 amino acids. Per germline, CDR1 LNHDA and CDR2 SQIVND (reference sequence). The V end was cut by 5 bases, the J end by 14 bases, with 19 bases between. The CDR3 region has the DNA TGTGCCAGTAGTCCCGGGACGGGTGTTGGGGCCCTCCACTTT. Encoded protein: CASSPGTGVGALHF.

This clonotype appeared many times. One end of the junction fails to match germline, which may point to a read error. The chain uses TRBV3-1 and TRBJ1-3; D gene uncertain. Looked up from germline, CDR1 is LGHDT and CDR2 is YNNKEL (reference sequence). CDR3 length equals 15 residues. CDR3 in DNA: TGTGCCAGCAGCCAGGAGACAAGTTCTGGAAACGCCATATATTTT. This codes for CASSQETSSGNAIYF.

This clonotype was detected many times. The chain combines TRBV7-9 with TRBJ2-5, with TRBD1 identical over 10 bases. Trimming removed 3 bases from V and 7 bases from J; junction bases left unmatched: 11. The CDR3 runs 16 residues. CDR1 SEHNR and CDR2 FQNEAQ come from the germline V gene (reference sequence). DNA of the CDR3: TGTGCCAGCAGCTTGGTTCCGGGACAGGGGCGTGGGACCCAGTACTTC. It translates to CASSLVPGQGRGTQYF.

In this sample, this clonotype turned up many times. The chain uses TRBV7-9 and TRBJ2-3; D call uncertain. CDR1 is SEHNR, CDR2 FQNEAQ, per germline (reference sequence). CDR3 length: 13 amino acids. With 0 bases removed from V and 5 bases from J, the gap between germline ends came to 6 bases. The CDR3 sequence is CASSLAIRDTQYF. Written as DNA, the CDR3 is TGTGCCAGCAGCTTAGCGATCAGAGATACGCAGTATTTT.

This sequence joins TRBV27 and TRBJ1-6; D gene uncertain. The ends were cut back, 5 bases at V and 5 bases at J, with 4 bases in the middle. The CDR3 is 12 amino acids. Germline V lookup: CDR1 MNHEY, CDR2 SMNVEV (reference sequence). CDR3 loop: CASSPHNSPLHF. The CDR3 coding sequence is TGTGCCAGCAGTCCCCATAATTCACCCCTCCACTTT.

Concerning this clonotype: This may stem from a read error, because a much larger clone lies one nucleotide away. This likely comes from a read error, as the CDR3 has no conserved phenylalanine or tryptophan at its end. The chain carries TRBV27 and TRBJ1-5, with D perhaps matching TRBD1 (5 bases). CDR3 length: 14 amino acids. Between the trimmed V and J ends, which lost 2 bases and 4 bases, there was a span of 9 bases. Germline CDR1 is MNHEY and CDR2 is SMNVEV (reference sequence). The DNA of the CDR3 is TGTGCCAGCAGTTTAAAGACAGCAAATCAGCCCCAGCATTCT. It encodes CASSLKTANQPQHS.

J is TRBJ2-1 and V is TRBV5-5; 9 bases are a match to TRBD2. The CDR3 is made up of 14 amino acids. Germline assignment: CDR1 SGHKS and CDR2 YYEKEE (reference sequence). Losses at the gene ends were 6 bases for V and 6 bases for J; bases not matched to a gene: 7. CDR3 DNA: TGTGCCAGCATTTTCGGCGGGGGGGCCAATGAGCAGTTCTTC. Translation gives CASIFGGGANEQFF.

V usage is TRBV7-9 and J usage is TRBJ2-5; perhaps TRBD1 as D (7 bases). The CDR3 runs 14 residues. V lost 5 bases, J lost 5 bases, and 15 bases lay in between. The germline CDR1 and CDR2 sequences are SEHNR and FQNEAQ (reference sequence). The CDR3 DNA is TGTGCCAGCAGCGCTTTACAGGGGAGGGAGACCCAGTACTTC. This translates into CASSALQGRETQYF.

This clonotype was recorded at least ten times. The genes are TRBV11-2 and TRBJ2-7; TRBD2 aligns across 7 bases. The CDR3 runs to 13 residues. Germline CDR1 is SGHAT and CDR2 is FQNNGV. Unmatched junction bases numbered 2, after V lost 4 bases and J lost 2 bases. CDR3: CASSSGLAYEQYF. The CDR3 DNA follows: TGTGCCAGCAGCTCCGGACTAGCCTACGAGCAGTACTTC.

About this clonotype itself: A much larger clone sits a single nucleotide away, making a read error possible. The rearrangement joins TRBV3-1 to TRBJ2-3; D is undetermined. Per germline, CDR1 LGHDT and CDR2 YNNKEL (reference sequence). Trimming shortened V by 11 bases and J by 0 bases, and 9 bases separated the two germline ends. This CDR3 contains 12 residues. The CDR3 region is CARTSSTDTQYF. The CDR3 DNA reads TGTGCCCGCACCTCTAGCACAGATACGCAGTATTTT.

The gene calls are TRBV19 and TRBJ2-7; 9 bases are shared with TRBD1. Germline CDR1 is LNHDA and CDR2 is SQIVND (reference sequence). The CDR3 consists of 15 residues. V lost 4 bases, J lost 2 bases, and 6 bases stayed unmatched. The CDR3 nucleotides are TGTGCCAGTAGTACGGGACAGGGAATGGCCTACGAGCAGTACTTC. This codes for CASSTGQGMAYEQYF.

At least ten counts were recorded for this clonotype. The chain combines TRBV27 with TRBJ1-2, with a possible D match to TRBD1 (6 bases). The CDR3 runs to 12 residues. Deletions cut 4 bases from V and 6 bases from J, with 9 bases between. The germline V gene encodes CDR1 MNHEY and CDR2 SMNVEV (reference sequence). CDR3 DNA: TGTGCCAGCAGTTCCGGACAGAATGGCTACACCTTC. Translated: CASSSGQNGYTF.

In its sample, this clonotype was seen a few times. The chain links TRBV5-6 to TRBJ1-1; D is unclear. The V gene's germline CDR1 is SGHDT and CDR2 YYEEEE. This CDR3 contains 13 residues. The ends were cut back, 4 bases at V and 3 bases at J, with 10 bases in the middle. This CDR3 is CASSRSTYTEAFF. The CDR3 DNA reads as TGTGCCAGCAGCCGGAGCACCTACACTGAAGCTTTCTTT. Filled out from reference TRBV5-6 and TRBJ1-1, the complete variable domain reads DAGVTQSPTHLIKTRGQQVTLRCSPKSGHDTVSWYQQALGQGPQFIFQYYEEEERQRGNFPDRFSGHQFPNYSSELNVNALLLGDSALYLCASSRSTYTEAFFGQGTRLTVV.

There are many counts of this clonotype. This sequence joins TRBV11-2 and TRBJ2-7, with D uncertain. The CDR3 has 14 residues. V was trimmed by 5 bases and J by 3 bases, leaving 14 bases between them. The V gene's germline CDR1 is SGHAT and CDR2 FQNNGV. The CDR3 DNA sequence: TGTGCCAGCAGCCCAGAAAACTTGAGCTACGAGCAGTACTTC. Amino acid sequence: CASSPENLSYEQYF.